This TCR beta chain came from a study of T cell responses to AZD1222 COVID-19 vaccine. General study results and limits: Among the donors, most were white British and more were female, and clonal diversity was possibly underestimated. The study found Spike-specific TCR breadth and depth rose after two AZD1222 doses.

TCRdb's table, derived via immunoSEQ multiplex PCR, lists solely in-frame clones and lacks some. The table includes 110,000 or so clones, 70% to 90% detected once. As concerns this clone: The antigen is undetermined.

The junction had 6 bases not matched to a gene; V was cut back by 7 bases and J by 1 base. Germline V CDR1 and CDR2: SEHNR, FQNEAQ (reference sequence). The CDR3 is 14 amino acids. The material sequenced was peripheral blood, taken on day 0 of AZD1222 vaccination. The clonotype comes from an adult in good health. This chain joins TRBV7-9 and TRBJ1-1, with 7 positions matching TRBD1. CDR3 nucleotides: TGTGCCAGCAACCCTGGACAGGCGAACACTGAAGCTTTCTTT. Encoded protein: CASNPGQANTEAFF.